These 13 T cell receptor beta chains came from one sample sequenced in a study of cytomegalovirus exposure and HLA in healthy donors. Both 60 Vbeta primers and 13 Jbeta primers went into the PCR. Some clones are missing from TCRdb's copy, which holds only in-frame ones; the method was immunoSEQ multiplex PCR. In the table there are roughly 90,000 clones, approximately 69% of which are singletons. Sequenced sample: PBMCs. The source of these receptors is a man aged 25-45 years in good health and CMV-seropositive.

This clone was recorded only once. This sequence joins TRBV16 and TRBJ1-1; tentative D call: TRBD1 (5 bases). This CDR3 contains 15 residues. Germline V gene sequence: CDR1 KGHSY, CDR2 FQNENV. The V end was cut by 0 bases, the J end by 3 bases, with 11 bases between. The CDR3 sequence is CASSQSTGDYTEAFF. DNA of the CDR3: TGTGCCAGCAGCCAATCCACGGGGGATTACACTGAAGCTTTCTTT.

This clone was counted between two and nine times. The CDR3 spells CASSWSGGEYNEQFF. The DNA of the CDR3 is TGTGCCAGCAGCTGGAGCGGGGGAGAGTACAATGAGCAGTTCTTC. This sequence joins TRBV7-9 and TRBJ2-1; 8 bases map to TRBD2. From germline, CDR1 is SEHNR and CDR2 FQNEAQ (reference sequence). The CDR3 spans 15 residues. The V gene end was trimmed by 4 bases and the J gene end by 4 bases; junction bases not matched to a gene: 6.

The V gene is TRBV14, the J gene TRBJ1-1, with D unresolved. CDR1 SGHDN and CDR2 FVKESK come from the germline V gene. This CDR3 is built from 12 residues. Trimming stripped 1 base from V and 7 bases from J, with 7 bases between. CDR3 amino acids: CASSQGPCEAFF. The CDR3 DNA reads TGTGCCAGCAGCCAAGGGCCATGTGAAGCTTTCTTT.

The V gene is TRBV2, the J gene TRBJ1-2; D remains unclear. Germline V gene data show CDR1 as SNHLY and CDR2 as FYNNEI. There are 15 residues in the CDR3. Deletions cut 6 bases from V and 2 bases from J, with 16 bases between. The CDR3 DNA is TGTGCCAGCAGGGGGTACGGGGAAGGGAACTATGGCTACACCTTC. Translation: CASRGYGEGNYGYTF.

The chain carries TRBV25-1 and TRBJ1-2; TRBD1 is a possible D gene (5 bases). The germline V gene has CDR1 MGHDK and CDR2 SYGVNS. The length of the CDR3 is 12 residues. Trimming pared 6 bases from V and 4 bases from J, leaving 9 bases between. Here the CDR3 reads CASRWGPYGYTF. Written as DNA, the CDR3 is TGTGCCAGCAGATGGGGCCCCTATGGCTACACCTTC.

CDR3 in DNA: TGTGCCAGCAGCTCAGGGCGCAGCGGGGGATTCACAGATACGCAGTATTTT. Its protein product is CASSSGRSGGFTDTQYF. The chain carries TRBV11-2 and TRBJ2-3; 8 nucleotides line up with TRBD2. Germline lookup yields CDR1 SGHAT and CDR2 FQNNGV. CDR3 length: 17 amino acids. The V segment lost 4 bases and the J segment 2 bases; nucleotides outside the gene matches: 11.

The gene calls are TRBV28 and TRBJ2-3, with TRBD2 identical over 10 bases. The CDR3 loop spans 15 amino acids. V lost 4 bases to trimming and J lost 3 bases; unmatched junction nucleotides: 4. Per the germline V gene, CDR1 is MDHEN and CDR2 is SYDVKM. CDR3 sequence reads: CASSSPAGGTDTQYF. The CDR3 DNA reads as TGTGCCAGCAGTTCTCCAGCGGGAGGGACAGATACGCAGTATTTT.

For the CDR3, the DNA is TGCGCCAGCAGAGCTCCTGGTGCTTCTGAAGCTTTCTTT. Amino acid sequence: CASRAPGASEAFF. The chain recombines TRBV10-2 with TRBJ1-1; D is unclear. The CDR3 spans 13 residues. The germline CDR1 and CDR2 sequences are WSHSY and SAAADI. Deletions cut 6 bases from V and 6 bases from J, with 14 bases between.

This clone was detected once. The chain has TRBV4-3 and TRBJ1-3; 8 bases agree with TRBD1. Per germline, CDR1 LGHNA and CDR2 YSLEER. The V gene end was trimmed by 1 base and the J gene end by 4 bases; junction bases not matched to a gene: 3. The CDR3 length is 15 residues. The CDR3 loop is CASSQGTGGGNTIYF. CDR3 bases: TGCGCCAGCAGCCAAGGTACAGGGGGAGGAAACACCATATATTTT.

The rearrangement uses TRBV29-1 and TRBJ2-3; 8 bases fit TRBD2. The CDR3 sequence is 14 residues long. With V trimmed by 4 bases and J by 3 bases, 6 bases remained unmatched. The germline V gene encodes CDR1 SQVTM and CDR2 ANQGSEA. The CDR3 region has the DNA TGCAGCGTTGCAACGGGACTAGTGACAGATACGCAGTATTTT. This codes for CSVATGLVTDTQYF.

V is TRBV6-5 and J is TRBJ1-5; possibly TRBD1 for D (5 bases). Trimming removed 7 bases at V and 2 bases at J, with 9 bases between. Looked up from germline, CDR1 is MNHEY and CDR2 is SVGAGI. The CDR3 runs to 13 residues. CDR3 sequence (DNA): TGTGCCAGCACCCGGGGGGGCAATCAGCCCCAGCATTTT. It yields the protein CASTRGGNQPQHF.

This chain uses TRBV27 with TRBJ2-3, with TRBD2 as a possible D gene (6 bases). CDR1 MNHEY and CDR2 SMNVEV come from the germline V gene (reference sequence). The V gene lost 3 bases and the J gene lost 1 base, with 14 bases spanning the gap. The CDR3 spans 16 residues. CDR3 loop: CASSFPGLRGTDTQYF. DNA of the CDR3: TGTGCCAGCAGTTTTCCGGGACTGCGCGGCACAGATACGCAGTATTTT.

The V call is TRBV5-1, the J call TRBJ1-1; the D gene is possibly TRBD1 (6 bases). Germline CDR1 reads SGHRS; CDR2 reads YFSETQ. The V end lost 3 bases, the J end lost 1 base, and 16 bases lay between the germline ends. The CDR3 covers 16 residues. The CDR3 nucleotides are TGCGCCAGCAGCTCACAACCTGGGACAAAGAACACTGAAGCTTTCTTT. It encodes CASSSQPGTKNTEAFF.